These T cell receptor beta chains were read from a single sample in a study of cytomegalovirus exposure and HLA in healthy donors. The method was immunoSEQ multiplex PCR; TCRdb's version includes in-frame clones alone and lacks a portion of them. The top ten hold less than 1.5% of the sample, which has 110,000 to 150,000 clones, over 60% seen once. Sequenced input: PBMCs. The receptors derive from a male donor in good health and CMV-seropositive. Both conserved end residues are part of each CDR3. Fields, in order: CDR3 DNA, CDR3 protein, J gene, D gene, clone size, V gene, CDR3 length. A D gene is named only where the DNA matches it firmly. A clone size is listed for some rows: how often the clone was seen (once, few, many), or a class if it is expanded.

DNA: TGCGCCAGCAGCCAAGGCGAAGTCACCGGGGAGCTGTTTTTT
CDR3: CASSQGEVTGELFF
J: TRBJ2-2
D: NA
size: once
V: TRBV4-3
length: 14

DNA: TGTGCCAGCAGCTTAGTCCCCAGGGGCGACACAGATACGCAGTATTTT
CDR3: CASSLVPRGDTDTQYF
J: TRBJ2-3
D: NA
size: NA
V: TRBV7-3
length: 16

DNA: TGTGCCAGCAGCTTAGCCGGCTCTGGAAACACCATATATTTT
CDR3: CASSLAGSGNTIYF
J: TRBJ1-3
D: NA
size: NA
V: TRBV13
length: 14

DNA: TGTGCCAGCGAAGACCCGGGACAGGGATCCACCGGGGAGCTGTTTTTT
CDR3: CASEDPGQGSTGELFF
J: TRBJ2-2
D: TRBD1
size: NA
V: TRBV2
length: 16

DNA: TGTGCCAGCAGTTTGGGCCAGGCGATTTCCTACAATGAGCAGTTCTTC
CDR3: CASSLGQAISYNEQFF
J: TRBJ2-1
D: NA
size: few
V: TRBV6-5
length: 16

DNA: TGTGCCAGCAGTTTACGTGACAGGAGGTATAGCAATCAGCCCCAGCATTTT
CDR3: CASSLRDRRYSNQPQHF
J: TRBJ1-5
D: NA
size: NA
V: TRBV28
length: 17

DNA: TGCGCCAGCAGCCGATCAACAGGGGGCATAACCTACGAGCAGTACTTC
CDR3: CASSRSTGGITYEQYF
J: TRBJ2-7
D: TRBD1
size: NA
V: TRBV5-1
length: 16

DNA: TGCAGCGCTTCAACAGGGAACACCGGGGAGCTGTTTTTT
CDR3: CSASTGNTGELFF
J: TRBJ2-2
D: NA
size: once
V: TRBV29-1
length: 13

DNA: TGTGCCAGCTCACCACTGGGGCAGGGCCATGGCTACACCTTC
CDR3: CASSPLGQGHGYTF
J: TRBJ1-2
D: NA
size: NA
V: TRBV18
length: 14

DNA: TGTGCCAGCAGCTCCGACAGGGATTCGTACTATGGCTACACCTTC
CDR3: CASSSDRDSYYGYTF
J: TRBJ1-2
D: TRBD1
size: NA
V: TRBV5-6
length: 15

DNA: TGCAGCGCCAGTAATGAAAAACTGTTTTTT
CDR3: CSASNEKLFF
J: TRBJ1-4
D: NA
size: NA
V: TRBV29-1
length: 10

DNA: TGTGCCAGCAGTGGGACTAGCGGGGACACCGGGGAGCTGTTTTTT
CDR3: CASSGTSGDTGELFF
J: TRBJ2-2
D: TRBD2
size: few
V: TRBV6-1
length: 15

DNA: TGTGCCAGCAGCAAACAAGAAGGGGCGGCCCACAATGAGCAGTTCTTC
CDR3: CASSKQEGAAHNEQFF
J: TRBJ2-1
D: NA
size: NA
V: TRBV9
length: 16

DNA: TGTGCCAGCAGTCGTTCCCTAGACAGCTCCTACGAGCAGTACTTC
CDR3: CASSRSLDSSYEQYF
J: TRBJ2-7
D: NA
size: NA
V: TRBV6-5
length: 15

DNA: TGTGCCAGATCCGGGGCCTACAATGAGCAGTTCTTC
CDR3: CARSGAYNEQFF
J: TRBJ2-1
D: NA
size: NA
V: TRBV19
length: 12

DNA: TGTGCCAGCAGCTTATATTCAGGGAACACTGAGGCTTTCTTT
CDR3: CASSLYSGNTEAFF
J: TRBJ1-1
D: NA
size: NA
V: TRBV11-2
length: 14

DNA: TGTGCCAGCAGTGGGACTAGCGGGGGGGCAGATACGCAGTATTTT
CDR3: CASSGTSGGADTQYF
J: TRBJ2-3
D: TRBD2
size: NA
V: TRBV6-1
length: 15

DNA: TGCGCCAGCAGCCAGGGGACGGGGGGCCTACCTGGAAACACCATATATTTT
CDR3: CASSQGTGGLPGNTIYF
J: TRBJ1-3
D: NA
size: few
V: TRBV4-1
length: 17

DNA: TGTGCCAGTAGTACTGGACAAGACTACGAGCAGTACTTC
CDR3: CASSTGQDYEQYF
J: TRBJ2-7
D: NA
size: NA
V: TRBV19
length: 13